This T cell receptor beta chain is from a study of T cell repertoires in cytomegalovirus infection (dated by TCRdb to between 2018 and 2021). In the study overall: Peptide stimulations targeted recently identified HLA-C-restricted CMV epitopes, whose presentation resists viral immunomodulation, together with well-studied HLA-B-restricted epitopes. Because public TCR beta signatures pointed to carriage of CMV infection together with the matching HLA type, the HLA type of each donor mattered for the analysis. Summary of the overall study and its limitations: In the ex vivo response, HLA-C-restricted CMV-specific TCR beta clonotypes were dominant, and in two of eight donors the single most frequent clonotype came from this HLA-C-restricted group. Carriers of CMV infection plus the relevant HLA type were discriminated by the cumulative frequency of public TCR beta family members in the study cohort and in an independent roughly 400-donor cohort.

Sequenced on an Illumina HiSeq 1500. TCRdb reworked the public reads: Q25 trimming with fastp, MiXCR clone assembly, productive beta chains retained. CDR3 protein duplicates are merged, each entry listing the most common genes and DNA. Across this sample there are roughly 990,000 distinct CDR3 sequences, with roughly 31% seen only once. In total, the top ten clones hold 11% to 15% of the sample. The CDR3 measures 16 amino acids from cysteine to phenylalanine. The entry retains the CDR3 DNA only, 48 bases that are in frame from base 1. The germline V end is reduced by 6 bases and the J end by 4 bases; junction bases left unmatched: 9. This specimen's treatment or condition label, per the study, means: in vitro stimulation with specific CMV peptide epitopes to enrich CMV-specific T cells. This clonotype was recorded a few times. Its specific antigen is unknown. No base-level quality is on record; no much larger clone is a single base apart.

The sequence was obtained from a human donor in good health (CMV status not recorded). Some clones in this sample may be carry-over from other donors' samples. The chain was built from TRBV12-3 or TRBV12-4 and TRBJ2-5; TRBD1 fits 12 bases in the junction. Sequencing used cultured CD8+ T cells from PBMCs, obtained from culture after CMV antigen stimulation. CDR3 sequence: CASRSTGTGGGETQYF. The nucleotides read TGTGCCAGCAGATCTACCGGGACAGGGGGCGGAGAGACCCAGTACTTC.